Here is one T cell receptor beta chain with its context. Its antigen is unidentified. The data were obtained in a study of T cells in pancreatic ductal adenocarcinoma. Surgery without prior neoadjuvant therapy was the treatment of the selected pancreatic ductal adenocarcinoma patients. Deletions cut 5 bases from V and 6 bases from J, with 10 bases between. This CDR3 region has 12 residues. CDR1 is MNHNY and CDR2 is SVGAGI in the germline V gene (reference sequence). Data came from immunoSEQ multiplex PCR; TCRdb stores just in-frame clones and leaves some out. Of under 30,000 clones in the sample, 85% to 95% were seen once. Study-wide points: The resected cohort was biased toward the minority with early-stage disease.

The sample comprised PBMCs. This sequence originates from a human donor with pancreatic ductal adenocarcinoma. The chain joins TRBV6-6 to TRBJ1-1; D is unresolved. The CDR3, as DNA: TGTGCCAGCAGTCCCGGAGGCGCTGAAGCTTTCTTT. As protein: CASSPGGAEAFF.